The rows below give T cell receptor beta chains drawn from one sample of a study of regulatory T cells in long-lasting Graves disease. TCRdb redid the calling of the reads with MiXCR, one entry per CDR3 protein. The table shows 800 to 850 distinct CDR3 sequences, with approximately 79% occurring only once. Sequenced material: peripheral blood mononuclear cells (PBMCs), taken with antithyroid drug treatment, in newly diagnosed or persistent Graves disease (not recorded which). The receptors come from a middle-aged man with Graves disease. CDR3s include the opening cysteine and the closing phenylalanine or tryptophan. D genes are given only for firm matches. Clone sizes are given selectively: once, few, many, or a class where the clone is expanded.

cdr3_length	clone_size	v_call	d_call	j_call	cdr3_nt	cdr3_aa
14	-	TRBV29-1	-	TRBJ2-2	TGCAGCGTTGAACTCGGCCGGGACACCGGGGAGCTGTTTTTT	CSVELGRDTGELFF
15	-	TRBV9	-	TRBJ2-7	TGTGCCAGCAGCGTAGGAGCAGGGCTTTCCTACGAGCAGTACTTC	CASSVGAGLSYEQYF
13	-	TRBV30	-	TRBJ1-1	TGTGCCTGGACATCGACAGGAAACACTGAAGCTTTCTTT	CAWTSTGNTEAFF
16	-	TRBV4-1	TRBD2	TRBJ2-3	TGCGCCAGCAGCCAGGACGGTAGCGGGAACACAGATACGCAGTATTTT	CASSQDGSGNTDTQYF
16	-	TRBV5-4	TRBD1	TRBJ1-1	TGTGCCACTCGACCGGGACAGGGGGCTTCAAACACTGAAGCTTTCTTT	CATRPGQGASNTEAFF
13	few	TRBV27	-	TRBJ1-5	TGTGCAGTCGGAGGGGACCTCTTTCAGCCCCAGCATTTT	CAVGGDLFQPQHF
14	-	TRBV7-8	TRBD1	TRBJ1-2	TGTGCCAGCAGCTTAGATAACAGGGGAGGTGGCTACACCTTC	CASSLDNRGGGYTF
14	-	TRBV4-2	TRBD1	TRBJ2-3	TGTGCCAGCAGCCCTAGACAGGGGACCGATACGCAGTATTTT	CASSPRQGTDTQYF
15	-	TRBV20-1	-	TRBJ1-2	TGCAGTGCTAGAGAAATAAAGGGGGGCATCGGTGGCTACACCTTC	CSAREIKGGIGGYTF
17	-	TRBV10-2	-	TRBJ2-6	TGCGCCAGCAGTGACAGGACAGTCAACTCTGGGGCCAACGTCCTGACTTTC	CASSDRTVNSGANVLTF
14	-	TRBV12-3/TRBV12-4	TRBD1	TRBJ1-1	TGTGCCAGCAGTTTACCAGGGGGGGGCACTGAAGCTTTCTTT	CASSLPGGGTEAFF
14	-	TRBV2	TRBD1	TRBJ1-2	TGTGCCAGCAGTCCAACAGGGGACTCGGGAAGCTACACCTTC	CASSPTGDSGSYTF
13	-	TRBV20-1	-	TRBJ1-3	TGCAGTGCTAGGACAGTTACTGGAAACACCATATATTTT	CSARTVTGNTIYF
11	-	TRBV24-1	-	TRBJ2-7	TGTGCCACCCCTAAATCTTACGAGCAGTACTTC	CATPKSYEQYF
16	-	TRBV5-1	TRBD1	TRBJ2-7	TGCGCCAGCAGCTTGGAAGTCCGGGACAGCTCCTACGAGCAGTACTTC	CASSLEVRDSSYEQYF
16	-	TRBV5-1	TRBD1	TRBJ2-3	TGCGCCAGCAGCTTGTCGGGACAGGGTTGGCCCGATACGCAGTATTTT	CASSLSGQGWPDTQYF
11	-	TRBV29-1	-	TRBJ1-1	TGCACTGGACAGTCGAACACTGAAGCTTTCTTT	CTGQSNTEAFF
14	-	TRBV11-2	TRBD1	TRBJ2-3	TGTGCCAGCAGCCCCGGGACAGTCACAGATACGCAGTATTTT	CASSPGTVTDTQYF
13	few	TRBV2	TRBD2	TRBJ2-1	TGTGCCAGCAGCGGGAGGGTCTTGAATGAGCAGTTCTTC	CASSGRVLNEQFF
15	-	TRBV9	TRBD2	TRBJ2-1	TGTGCCAGCAGCGCGAGCGGGAGGGACAACAATGAGCAGTTCTTC	CASSASGRDNNEQFF
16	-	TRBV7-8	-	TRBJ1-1	TGTGCCAGCAGCCCACAGGGTGTCTGGTCGAACACTGAAGCTTTCTTT	CASSPQGVWSNTEAFF
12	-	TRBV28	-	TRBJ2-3	TGTGCCAGCCGCAGAACAGGGTTAGCGCAGTATTTT	CASRRTGLAQYF
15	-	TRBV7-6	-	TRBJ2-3	TGTGCCAGCAGCCCGACCCGTGGAGGTCAAGATACGCAGTATTTT	CASSPTRGGQDTQYF
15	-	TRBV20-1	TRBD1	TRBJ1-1	TGCAGTGCTAGAGATCGGACAGGGCGGCGGACTGAAGTTTTCTTT	CSARDRTGRRTEVFF
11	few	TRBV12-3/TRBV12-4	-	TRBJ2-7	TGTGCCAGCAGTTTAATGGGGGAGCAGTACTTC	CASSLMGEQYF
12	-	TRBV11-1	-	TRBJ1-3	TGTGCCAGCAGCTTAGCTCCGGGCACCATATATTTT	CASSLAPGTIYF
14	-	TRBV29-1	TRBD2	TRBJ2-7	TGCAGCGTTGGAGGAGCGGGAGATAGGTACGAGCAGTACTTC	CSVGGAGDRYEQYF
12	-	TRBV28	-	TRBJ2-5	TGTGCCAGCAGTAAGCGGGACATGACCCAGTACTTC	CASSKRDMTQYF
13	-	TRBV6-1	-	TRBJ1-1	TGTGCCAGCAGACGGGTTCCGAACACTGAAGCTTTCTTT	CASRRVPNTEAFF
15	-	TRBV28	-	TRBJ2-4	TGTGCCAGCAGTTTCCCTGGTCGGGACGGAAACATTCAGTACTTC	CASSFPGRDGNIQYF